The 24 T cell receptor beta chains presented below share a single source sample, sequenced in a study of T cells after posttransplantation cyclophosphamide. Here immunoSEQ multiplex PCR was the method, and the copy in TCRdb shows in-frame clones only, minus some. Of around 3,000 clones in the sample, around 78% were seen once. The sequencing input was memory CD8+ T cells sorted from blood. All receptors come from a woman aged 60-75 years in good health, CMV-negative, and a related stem cell transplant donor.

This chain links TRBV28 with TRBJ2-1; TRBD2 matches 8 bases. V shed 7 bases, J shed 7 bases, and the junction held 3 bases outside the gene matches. The length of the CDR3 is 12 residues. CDR1 and CDR2 from the germline V gene are MDHEN and SYDVKM. In nucleotides, the CDR3 is TGTGCCAGCACCCGGGGGGGGAATGAGCAGTTCTTC. Its protein product is CASTRGGNEQFF.

This chain links TRBV6-5 with TRBJ1-2, with TRBD1 identical over 7 bases. CDR1 is MNHEY, CDR2 SVGAGI, per germline. The length of the CDR3 is 13 residues. V gave up 5 bases and J gave up 4 bases; unmatched junction bases: 4. The CDR3 DNA reads as TGTGCCAGCAGTCAAGGGACAGTCTATGGCTACACCTTC. It specifies CASSQGTVYGYTF.

The genes are TRBV5-4 and TRBJ2-7; 10 bases match TRBD1. There are 15 residues in the CDR3. The V gene end was trimmed by 0 bases and the J gene end by 2 bases; junction bases not matched to a gene: 2. In germline, CDR1 is SGHNT, CDR2 YYREEE (reference sequence). CDR3 sequence reads: CASSLDGTGAYEQYV. In nucleotides, the CDR3 is TGTGCCAGCAGCTTGGATGGGACAGGGGCCTACGAGCAGTACGTC.

The chain recombines TRBV4-1 with TRBJ1-4; D perhaps matches TRBD1 (6 bases). The germline V gene has CDR1 MGHRA and CDR2 YSYEKL. The CDR3 is 14 residues long. Deletions cut 0 bases from V and 11 bases from J, with 13 bases between. DNA of the CDR3: TGCGCCAGCAGCCAAGATACCGTTCAGGGGAAACTGTTTTTT. It is translated as CASSQDTVQGKLFF.

The chain has TRBV19 and TRBJ1-5; TRBD1 might be the D (5 bases). The CDR3 sequence is 16 residues long. V lost 2 bases to trimming and J lost 0 bases, with 11 bases between them. Germline loops: CDR1 LNHDA, CDR2 SQIVND (reference sequence). CDR3 nucleotide sequence: TGTGCCAGTAGTATAAGCAGGGCCTATAGCAATCAGCCCCAGCATTTT. This sequence encodes CASSISRAYSNQPQHF.

This chain joins TRBV4-3 and TRBJ2-3; D is possibly TRBD2 (5 bases). V was trimmed by 5 bases and J by 1 base, leaving 7 bases between them. This CDR3 contains 13 residues. Germline lookup yields CDR1 LGHNA and CDR2 YSLEER. Written as DNA, the CDR3 is TGCGCCAGCAGCGCGGGCGGCACAGATACGCAGTATTTT. Translating it yields CASSAGGTDTQYF.

This chain joins TRBV5-1 and TRBJ2-1; 11 nucleotides agree with TRBD1. V shed 0 bases, J shed 8 bases, and the junction held 4 bases outside the gene matches. CDR1 and CDR2 (germline): SGHRS, YFSETQ. This CDR3 has 15 residues. CDR3 amino acids: CASSLEGQGGDEQFF. In DNA, the CDR3 is TGCGCCAGCAGCTTGGAGGGACAGGGGGGCGATGAGCAGTTCTTC.

The genes are TRBV11-2 and TRBJ2-2; TRBD1 aligns across 8 bases. Germline trimming cut 0 bases from V and 4 bases from J; bases unmatched to any gene: 7. This CDR3 has 17 amino acids. CDR1 and CDR2 from the germline V gene are SGHAT and FQNNGV. CDR3 in DNA: TGTGCCAGCAGCTTAGAGATTCAGGGGGCAATCACCGGGGAGCTGTTTTTT. It codes for CASSLEIQGAITGELFF. Drawing the rest from reference TRBV11-2 and TRBJ2-2, the complete variable domain is EAGVAQSPRYKIIEKRQSVAFWCNPISGHATLYWYQQILGQGPKLLIQFQNNGVVDDSQLPKDRFSAERLKGVDSTLKIQPAKLEDSAVYLCASSLEIQGAITGELFFGEGSRLTVL.

V usage is TRBV6-5 and J usage is TRBJ2-5, with TRBD2 matching over 10 bases. Germline loops: CDR1 MNHEY, CDR2 SVGAGI. Trimming at V came to 5 bases and at J to 5 bases, leaving 8 bases not matched to a gene. The CDR3 is 15 residues long. CDR3 residues: CASSPIAGGGETQYF. The DNA of the CDR3 is TGTGCCAGCAGTCCGATAGCGGGGGGCGGGGAGACCCAGTACTTC.

The chain couples TRBV5-4 to TRBJ2-5; 8 positions agree with TRBD2. Per the germline V gene, CDR1 is SGHNT and CDR2 is YYREEE (reference sequence). The CDR3 runs to 14 residues. J was trimmed by 5 bases and V by 2 bases; bases with no gene match: 5. This CDR3 is CASSLTGGRETQYF. In DNA form, the CDR3 reads TGTGCCAGCAGCTTAACGGGGGGGCGTGAGACCCAGTACTTC.

The chain links TRBV7-2 to TRBJ2-3; D may be TRBD1 (5 bases). Germline CDR1 and CDR2: SGHTA and FQGNSA. V was pared by 4 bases and J by 2 bases, with 10 bases between. The CDR3 runs 14 residues. The DNA for the CDR3 is TGTGCCAGCAGCTCCCTGGGGCTCACAGATACGCAGTATTTT. It translates to CASSSLGLTDTQYF. Filled out from reference TRBV7-2 and TRBJ2-3, the complete variable domain reads GAGVSQSPSNKVTEKGKDVELRCDPISGHTALYWYRQSLGQGLEFLIYFQGNSAPDKSGLPSDRFSAERTGGSVSTLTIQRTQQEDSAVYLCASSSLGLTDTQYFGPGTRLTVL.

V usage is TRBV6-4 and J usage is TRBJ2-3, with TRBD1 identical over 7 bases. Germline CDR1 MRHNA, CDR2 SNTAGT. The CDR3 has 13 residues. The trim removed 6 bases at V and 3 bases at J, leaving 3 bases unmatched. DNA of the CDR3: TGTGCCAGCAGCTTACAGGGGACAGATACGCAGTATTTT. Its translation: CASSLQGTDTQYF.

The chain links TRBV7-6 to TRBJ2-3, with D perhaps TRBD2 (6 bases). CDR1 and CDR2 (germline): SGHVS, FNYEAQ. The length of the CDR3 is 13 residues. Trimming took off 3 bases at V and 10 bases at J, with 14 bases between the two ends. The CDR3 sequence: CASSLGEAAPQYF. CDR3 nucleotides: TGTGCCAGCAGCTTGGGGGAGGCAGCTCCGCAGTATTTT.

The chain has TRBV6-6 and TRBJ1-2, with D maybe TRBD1 (5 bases). CDR1 MNHNY and CDR2 SVGAGI come from the germline V gene (reference sequence). CDR3 size: 13 residues. V gave up 8 bases and J gave up 7 bases, with 17 bases separating them. CDR3 nucleotides: TGTGCCAGCGTTAGTGGGGGGTTTGTTGGCTACACCTTC. Residues: CASVSGGFVGYTF.

The chain couples TRBV6-6 to TRBJ1-5, with TRBD1 as a possible D gene (6 bases). Trimming removed 8 bases at V and 5 bases at J, with 10 bases between. This CDR3 has 12 residues. Germline lookup yields CDR1 MNHNY and CDR2 SVGAGI (reference sequence). The CDR3 loop reads CASGGADQPQHF. The DNA for the CDR3 is TGTGCCAGCGGGGGCGCGGATCAGCCCCAGCATTTT.

This chain joins TRBV25-1 and TRBJ2-7, with 7 bases matching TRBD2. Germline CDR1 is MGHDK and CDR2 is SYGVNS. Unmatched junction bases numbered 3, after V lost 5 bases and J lost 8 bases. CDR3 length equals 11 residues. The CDR3 sequence is CASSWDYQQYF. The CDR3 bases are TGTGCCAGCAGTTGGGACTATCAGCAGTACTTC.

The table lists this clone with a count of one. The CDR3 DNA sequence: TGCGCCAGCAGCCAATCCGCTAGCGGGATCGGTGAGCAGTTCTTC. Protein product: CASSQSASGIGEQFF. The chain couples TRBV4-3 to TRBJ2-1; 9 bases agree with TRBD2. The germline CDR1 and CDR2 sequences are LGHNA and YSLEER. Germline trimming cut 2 bases from V and 9 bases from J; bases unmatched to any gene: 8. The CDR3 has 15 residues.

The chain carries TRBV11-2 and TRBJ2-5, with D perhaps matching TRBD2 (6 bases). The CDR3 is 15 residues long. Germline V gives CDR1 SGHAT, CDR2 FQNNGV. Trimming took 4 bases from V and 2 from J, leaving 14 bases between them. This chain's CDR3 is CASSYYVAEQETQYF. For the CDR3, the DNA is TGTGCCAGCAGCTACTACGTAGCGGAGCAAGAGACCCAGTACTTC.

Points on this clone: One end of the junction does not line up with germline, which may come from a read error. The chain joins TRBV7-7 to TRBJ2-1; possible D gene TRBD2, 5 bases. CDR3 size: 13 residues. CDR1 is SSHAT, CDR2 FNYEAQ, per germline (reference sequence). The CDR3 DNA reads as TGTGCTAGCAGCTTAGCGAGGCTGCAGGAGCAGTTCTTC. Residues: CASSLARLQEQFF. The whole variable domain, filled in from reference TRBV7-7 and TRBJ2-1, reads GAGVSQSPRYKVTKRGQDVTLRCDPISSHATLYWYQQALGQGPEFLTYFNYEAQPDKSGLPSDRFSAERPEGSISTLTIQRTEQRDSAMYRCASSLARLQEQFFGPGTRLTVL.

The gene calls are TRBV4-3 and TRBJ1-2, with D perhaps TRBD1 (5 bases). CDR3 size: 15 residues. Germline V lookup: CDR1 LGHNA, CDR2 YSLEER. The ends were cut back, 1 base at V and 2 bases at J, with 11 bases in the middle. The CDR3 DNA is TGCGCCAGCAGCCAAGGGATAGGGGCGAACTATGGCTACACCTTC. Translated: CASSQGIGANYGYTF.

The V call is TRBV13, the J call TRBJ2-2, with a weak D call TRBD2 (6 bases). Germline assignment: CDR1 PRHDT and CDR2 FYEKMQ (reference sequence). The CDR3 extends over 13 amino acids. V lost 5 bases to trimming and J lost 6 bases, with 10 bases between them. CDR3 sequence: CASSPRLAGELFF. Written as DNA, the CDR3 is TGTGCCAGCAGCCCCAGACTAGCCGGGGAGCTGTTTTTT.

The V gene is TRBV28, the J gene TRBJ1-5, with 7 bases that match TRBD1. CDR3 length equals 15 residues. V lost 5 bases, J lost 3 bases, and 7 bases stayed unmatched. Germline values: CDR1 MDHEN, CDR2 SYDVKM. The CDR3 sequence is CASSATGAPNQPQHF. The CDR3 nucleotides are TGTGCCAGCAGTGCCACAGGGGCACCCAATCAGCCCCAGCATTTT.

This chain connects TRBV6-5 to TRBJ2-1; no clear D. The V end was cut by 2 bases, the J end by 2 bases, with 4 bases between. CDR3 length equals 13 residues. CDR1 MNHEY and CDR2 SVGAGI come from the germline V gene. CDR3 residues: CASSYGTYNEQFF. The DNA for the CDR3 is TGTGCCAGCAGTTACGGCACCTACAATGAGCAGTTCTTC.

The V call is TRBV7-9, the J call TRBJ2-7, with D tentatively TRBD1 (7 bases). The ends were cut back, 5 bases at V and 2 bases at J, with 19 bases in the middle. This CDR3 has 16 amino acids. From germline, CDR1 is SEHNR and CDR2 FQNEAQ (reference sequence). CDR3 in DNA: TGTGCCAGCAGCACCTCTGGACAGGCGGGGACCTACGAGCAGTACGTC. It is translated as CASSTSGQAGTYEQYV.